A single sample is the source of the 20 T cell receptor beta chains below, sequenced in a study of blood T cell repertoires in COVID-19. Libraries were prepared by immunoSEQ multiplex PCR; TCRdb keeps only in-frame clonotypes and omits some of them. The repertoire has 80,000 to 95,000 clones, roughly 87% of them found once; the top ten carry around 2.9%. Sequenced input: peripheral blood. The receptors were gathered from a woman in her 50s with active or convalescent COVID-19.

The chain couples TRBV5-6 to TRBJ1-2; possibly TRBD1 for D (6 bases). The CDR3 has 16 amino acids. The V gene's germline CDR1 is SGHDT and CDR2 YYEEEE. V lost 4 bases and J lost 1, with 17 bases in between. CDR3 nucleotide sequence: TGTGCCAGCAGCCCACCTCTTAACAGGGTTAACTATGGCTACACCTTC. Translated, it gives CASSPPLNRVNYGYTF.

The genes are TRBV19 and TRBJ1-2; D is perhaps TRBD1 (5 bases). The CDR3 covers 13 residues. V was shortened by 9 bases and J by 8 bases, with 19 bases between the two germline ends. Germline V CDR1 and CDR2: LNHDA, SQIVND (reference sequence). The DNA of the CDR3 is TGTGCCAGCGGTGGGACGGCGGGACGGGGCTACACCTTC. The encoded protein is CASGGTAGRGYTF.

The V and J genes are TRBV30 and TRBJ1-4; a weak D match, TRBD1 (5 bases). V was pared by 4 bases and J by 8 bases, with 17 bases between. The CDR3 totals 14 residues. Germline values: CDR1 GTSNPN, CDR2 SVGIG (reference sequence). In nucleotides, the CDR3 is TGTGCCTGGACCATGGGGCGATTTCGGGAAAAACTGTTTTTT. As protein: CAWTMGRFREKLFF.

The chain combines TRBV11-3 with TRBJ2-1; D is possibly TRBD2 (6 bases). This CDR3 has 14 amino acids. Per the germline V gene, CDR1 is SGHNT and CDR2 is YENEEA. Trimming pared 5 bases from V and 4 bases from J, leaving 12 bases between. Written as DNA, the CDR3 is TGTGCCAGCAGCCGTAGCGGCTTTTACAATGAGCAGTTCTTC. Amino acid sequence: CASSRSGFYNEQFF.

This chain uses TRBV10-1 with TRBJ2-5; a weak D match, TRBD1 (5 bases). CDR1 WNHNN and CDR2 SYGVQD come from the germline V gene (reference sequence). Trimming shortened V by 5 bases and J by 2 bases, and 12 bases separated the two germline ends. This CDR3 is built from 14 residues. DNA for the CDR3: TGCGCCAGCAGTTTCAATGGACATCAAGAGACCCAGTACTTC. It yields the protein CASSFNGHQETQYF.

This sequence joins TRBV4-1 and TRBJ1-1; the match to TRBD1 covers 9 bases. CDR1 and CDR2 from the germline V gene are MGHRA and YSYEKL. This CDR3 has 14 residues. Trimming took 3 bases from V and 1 from J; bases not matched to a gene: 0. The CDR3, as DNA: TGCGCCAGCAGCCAGGACAGGGGGAACACTGAAGCTTTCTTT. Amino acids: CASSQDRGNTEAFF.

The chain employs TRBV21-1 and TRBJ1-3; the table's D call TRBD1 went unverified against the DNA. TRBV21-1 is designated a pseudogene. The CDR3 is made up of 15 amino acids. CDR3 in amino acids: CASSKGQGAGNTIYF. Written as DNA, the CDR3 is TGTGCCAGCAGCAAAGGTCAGGGGGCGGGAAACACCATATATTTT.

The chain couples TRBV3-1 (or the pseudogene TRBV3-2) to TRBJ2-1; D might be TRBD1 (6 bases). V dropped 1 base and J dropped 7 bases, with 14 bases sitting between them. Germline V gene lookup returns CDR1 LGHDT and CDR2 YNNKEL (reference sequence). The CDR3 length is 15 residues. The CDR3 DNA reads as TGTGCCAGCAGCCAAGTCAGGGGCGACTTTAATGAGCAGTTCTTC. Its protein product is CASSQVRGDFNEQFF.

The CDR3 spells CASSFSLPYGDEQFF. The CDR3 coding sequence is TGTGCCAGCAGCTTCTCGCTTCCCTACGGGGATGAGCAGTTCTTC. The J gene is TRBJ2-1, the V gene TRBV7-9, with D maybe TRBD2 (5 bases). The V end was cut by 3 bases, the J end by 8 bases, with 17 bases between. Germline CDR1 SEHNR, CDR2 FQNEAQ (reference sequence). The CDR3 has 15 amino acids.

This chain connects TRBV5-1 to TRBJ1-3, with a possible D match to TRBD1 (5 bases). The CDR3 loop spans 17 amino acids. V was pared by 4 bases and J by 0 bases, with 17 bases between. The V gene's germline CDR1 is SGHRS and CDR2 YFSETQ. The CDR3, as DNA: TGCGCCAGCAGCCAAGACGGCCCGGGGGTCTCTGGAAACACCATATATTTT. It translates to CASSQDGPGVSGNTIYF.

The rearrangement links TRBV30 to TRBJ2-5, with 8 bases lining up with TRBD2. Per germline, CDR1 GTSNPN and CDR2 SVGIG (reference sequence). Trimming at V came to 0 bases and at J to 5 bases, leaving 5 bases not matched to a gene. The CDR3 covers 14 residues. CDR3 bases: TGTGCCTGGAGTGTCGGGAGGGGAAAGGAGACCCAGTACTTC. Protein: CAWSVGRGKETQYF.

The rearrangement uses TRBV30 and TRBJ1-2; TRBD1 matches 9 bases. V was pared by 3 bases and J by 6 bases, with 5 bases of the junction left unmatched. The CDR3 runs to 13 residues. Germline assignment: CDR1 GTSNPN and CDR2 SVGIG (reference sequence). CDR3 coding DNA: TGTGCCTGGAGCGGGACAGGGATCGATGGCTACACCTTC. Protein: CAWSGTGIDGYTF.

The rearrangement uses TRBV6-2 or TRBV6-3 and TRBJ2-1, with D possibly matching TRBD2 (6 bases). Germline V gene sequence: CDR1 MNHEY, CDR2 SVGEGT. The V gene lost 5 bases and the J gene lost 4 bases, with 21 bases spanning the gap. The CDR3 is 17 amino acids. Here the CDR3 DNA reads TGTGCCAGCAGTCCCCACGTCGGTAGCGGCATATACAATGAGCAGTTCTTC. Its translation: CASSPHVGSGIYNEQFF.

The J gene is TRBJ1-1, the V gene TRBV28, with 7 bases aligning to TRBD1. V trimming: 6 bases; J trimming: 10 bases; junction bases outside the gene matches: 5. This CDR3 has 11 residues. Germline CDR1 MDHEN, CDR2 SYDVKM. As DNA, the CDR3 is TGTGCCAGCAGCTCAGGGGGTGCAGCTTTCTTT. Its translation is CASSSGGAAFF. Drawing the rest from reference TRBV28 and TRBJ1-1, the complete variable domain is DVKVTQSSRYLVKRTGEKVFLECVQDMDHENMFWYRQDPGLGLRLIYFSYDVKMKEKGDIPEGYSVSREKKERFSLILESASTNQTSMYLCASSSGGAAFFGQGTRLTVV.

The J gene is TRBJ2-7, the V gene TRBV7-9, with 7 nucleotides matching TRBD2. With 4 bases clipped from V and 3 bases from J, the junction kept 9 bases outside the gene matches. There are 15 residues in the CDR3. Germline V lookup: CDR1 SEHNR, CDR2 FQNEAQ (reference sequence). The CDR3 sequence: CASSSLGGTNYEQYF. The CDR3 bases are TGTGCCAGCAGCTCCCTCGGGGGGACTAACTACGAGCAGTACTTC. Based on the CDR3 plus reference TRBV7-9 and TRBJ2-7, the full variable domain is DTGVSQNPRHKITKRGQNVTFRCDPISEHNRLYWYRQTLGQGPEFLTYFQNEAQLEKSRLLSDRFSAERPKGSFSTLEIQRTEQGDSAMYLCASSSLGGTNYEQYFGPGTRLTVT.

This clone appeared a single time. V and J are TRBV19 and TRBJ2-5; TRBD2 might be the D (5 bases). From germline, CDR1 is LNHDA and CDR2 SQIVND (reference sequence). V dropped 2 bases and J dropped 5 bases, with 9 bases sitting between them. The CDR3 extends over 13 amino acids. The CDR3, as DNA: TGTGCCAGTAGTATATACACGGGGGAGACCCAGTACTTC. Translated: CASSIYTGETQYF.

The genes are TRBV12-3 or TRBV12-4 and TRBJ2-1; unclear D gene. V gave up 10 bases and J gave up 5 bases, with 15 bases separating them. The length of the CDR3 is 13 residues. CDR3 in DNA: TGTGCCATATACCCTACCGTGAACAATGAGCAGTTCTTC. This gives the protein CAIYPTVNNEQFF.

The chain joins TRBV28 to TRBJ1-2; TRBD1 is a possible D gene (5 bases). V shed 9 bases and J shed 3 bases, with 11 bases lying between them. There are 12 residues in the CDR3. CDR1 and CDR2 (germline): MDHEN, SYDVKM. CDR3 amino acids: CASERGDYGYTF. The DNA for the CDR3 is TGTGCCAGTGAGCGGGGCGACTATGGCTACACCTTC.

V usage is TRBV3-1 (or the pseudogene TRBV3-2) and J usage is TRBJ2-7; 11 positions agree with TRBD2. The junction had 13 bases not matched to a gene; V was cut back by 0 bases and J by 6 bases. The CDR3 has 18 residues. The germline CDR1 and CDR2 sequences are LGHDT and YNNKEL (reference sequence). DNA of the CDR3: TGTGCCAGCAGCCAAGATTCCCGTCGACTAGCGGGATTCGGCGAGCAGTACTTC. Its translation: CASSQDSRRLAGFGEQYF.

The chain carries TRBV5-1 and TRBJ2-3; TRBD1 aligns across 8 bases. CDR1 and CDR2 (germline): SGHRS, YFSETQ. Trimming removed 0 bases from V and 3 bases from J; junction bases left unmatched: 12. The CDR3 is 18 amino acids. The CDR3 is CASSLGGQGATWTDTQYF. DNA of the CDR3: TGCGCCAGCAGCTTGGGAGGACAGGGTGCGACTTGGACAGATACGCAGTATTTT.